This is a list of T cell receptor beta chains from one sample in a study of blood T cell repertoires in COVID-19. Profiling relied on immunoSEQ multiplex PCR, and the TCRdb table lists in-frame clones only, not all of them. This sample has fewer than 35,000 clones, with about nine tenths found just once. Material for sequencing was peripheral blood. These receptors all come from a human donor in a cohort sampled during active COVID-19. The donor label of this sample is uncertain. Each CDR3 is given with its conserved first and last residue. The order of the fields is V gene, D gene, clone size, J gene, CDR3 protein, CDR3 DNA. D genes are given only for firm matches. Not every row has a clone size; where given, it reads once, few, many or a size class.

TRBV9,.,.,TRBJ1-2,CASSEGPGDYGYTF,TGTGCCAGCAGCGAGGGACCGGGGGACTATGGCTACACCTTC
TRBV6-1,TRBD1,.,TRBJ1-5,CASSAFWDRGEISNQPQHF,TGTGCCAGCAGTGCTTTCTGGGACAGGGGGGAGATAAGCAATCAGCCCCAGCATTTT
TRBV6-5,TRBD1,.,TRBJ1-1,CASSYTGTGSPFF,TGTGCCAGCAGTTACACAGGGACAGGGTCGCCTTTCTTT
TRBV10-3,.,.,TRBJ2-3,CANSRGGGTTDTQYF,TGTGCCAACTCGCGCGGCGGGGGCACCACAGATACGCAGTATTTT
TRBV10-3,TRBD2,.,TRBJ2-4,CAISESSGGLENIQYF,TGTGCCATCAGTGAGTCTAGCGGGGGTCTTGAAAACATTCAGTACTTC
TRBV2,.,.,TRBJ1-5,CASRAGSSNQPQHF,TGTGCCAGCAGGGCGGGATCTAGCAATCAGCCCCAGCATTTT
TRBV11-1,.,.,TRBJ2-5,CASSLSQVPQETQYF,TGTGCCAGCAGCTTATCACAAGTCCCCCAAGAGACCCAGTACTTC
TRBV4-3,TRBD1,.,TRBJ2-6,CASSQTGTGGISGANVLTF,TGCGCCAGCAGCCAGACCGGGACAGGGGGGATCTCTGGGGCCAACGTCCTGACTTTC
TRBV7-3,TRBD2,.,TRBJ2-1,CASSQGTSGYNEQFF,TGTGCCAGCAGCCAGGGGACTAGCGGGTACAATGAGCAGTTCTTC
TRBV18,.,.,TRBJ2-3,CASSPWRDEEVTDTQYF,TGTGCCAGCTCACCATGGAGAGATGAAGAGGTTACAGATACGCAGTATTTT
TRBV6-6,.,.,TRBJ2-7,CASSYSGRQGDEQYF,TGTGCCAGCAGTTATAGCGGTCGTCAGGGAGACGAGCAGTACTTC
TRBV2,.,.,TRBJ1-2,CASSPLAQALGYGYTF,TGTGCCAGCAGTCCTCTCGCCCAGGCTTTGGGCTATGGCTACACCTTC
TRBV3-1/TRBV3-2,TRBD1,.,TRBJ1-2,CASSQGAGGYYGYTF,TGTGCCAGCAGCCAAGGGGCAGGGGGCTACTATGGCTACACCTTC
TRBV3-1/TRBV3-2,.,.,TRBJ2-7,CASSQRGAGEQYF,TGTGCCAGCAGCCAACGGGGGGCGGGGGAGCAGTACTTC
TRBV18,.,.,TRBJ1-5,CASSPEPQPQHF,TGTGCCAGCTCACCAGAGCCCCAGCCCCAGCATTTT
TRBV9,.,.,TRBJ2-7,CASSRGPVGAQYF,TGTGCCAGCAGTAGGGGTCCGGTGGGTGCGCAGTACTTC
TRBV7-2,.,.,TRBJ2-2,CASSSRNTGELFF,TGTGCCAGCAGCTCTCGGAACACCGGGGAGCTGTTTTTT
TRBV7-8,TRBD2,.,TRBJ2-7,CASSLGSGGPSSYEQYF,TGTGCCAGCAGCTTAGGTAGCGGGGGGCCCTCCTCCTACGAGCAGTACTTC
TRBV7-8,TRBD1,.,TRBJ1-2,CASSLFRGEGYTF,TGTGCCAGCAGCCTCTTCAGGGGGGAAGGCTACACCTTC
TRBV19,TRBD1,.,TRBJ2-7,CASSIGQGTYEQYF,TGTGCCAGTAGTATTGGACAGGGGACCTACGAGCAGTACTTC
TRBV10-3,TRBD2,.,TRBJ2-3,CAISRTSGGTDTQYF,TGTGCCATATCAAGGACTAGCGGGGGCACAGATACGCAGTATTTT
TRBV12-3/TRBV12-4,.,.,TRBJ1-2,CASSPGGGYGYTF,TGTGCCAGCAGTCCGGGGGGAGGGTATGGCTACACCTTC
TRBV11-3,TRBD2,.,TRBJ2-5,CASSLGLAGEETQYF,TGTGCCAGCAGCTTAGGACTAGCGGGGGAAGAGACCCAGTACTTC
TRBV9,.,.,TRBJ1-1,CASSVDGGLNTEAFF,TGTGCCAGCAGCGTAGATGGAGGCTTGAACACTGAAGCTTTCTTT
TRBV3-1/TRBV3-2,.,.,TRBJ2-5,CASSLIQETQYF,TGTGCCAGCAGCCTTATCCAAGAGACCCAGTACTTC
TRBV27,.,.,TRBJ2-1,CASRDPRQASSYNEQFF,TGTGCCAGCAGAGACCCAAGACAGGCCAGCTCCTACAATGAGCAGTTCTTC
TRBV5-1,TRBD1,.,TRBJ1-1,CASSPGTGNTEAFF,TGCGCCAGCAGCCCGGGGACAGGGAACACTGAAGCTTTCTTT
TRBV10-3,.,.,TRBJ1-1,CATGNIVEAFF,TGTGCCACCGGGAACATAGTTGAAGCTTTCTTT
TRBV9,.,once,TRBJ1-1,CASSVGHSLNTEAFF,TGTGCCAGCAGCGTAGGACACTCCTTGAACACTGAAGCTTTCTTT
TRBV28,TRBD1,.,TRBJ1-1,CASSLRTGGTNTEAFF,TGTGCCAGCAGTTTGAGGACAGGGGGAACGAACACTGAAGCTTTCTTT
TRBV29-1,TRBD1,.,TRBJ1-2,CSVALDRGILKGYTF,TGCAGCGTTGCACTTGACAGGGGGATTTTAAAGGGCTACACCTTC
TRBV6-6,TRBD2,.,TRBJ2-5,CASRENGGETQYF,TGTGCCAGCAGGGAGAACGGGGGGGAGACCCAGTACTTC
TRBV7-8,.,.,TRBJ1-5,CASSLSYGVSSNQPQHF,TGTGCCAGCAGCTTGAGCTACGGGGTCTCTAGCAATCAGCCCCAGCATTTT
TRBV7-9,.,.,TRBJ2-1,CASSLGESEGNEQFF,TGTGCCAGCAGCTTAGGGGAAAGCGAGGGCAATGAGCAGTTCTTC
TRBV6-5,.,.,TRBJ1-2,CASSYSPRYGYTF,TGTGCCAGCAGTTACTCTCCCCGCTATGGCTACACCTTC
TRBV7-2,.,.,TRBJ1-1,CASSPPARDTEAFF,TGTGCCAGCAGCCCCCCCGCTAGAGACACTGAAGCTTTCTTT
TRBV2,TRBD1,.,TRBJ2-5,CASTGQGVRETQYF,TGTGCCAGCACGGGGCAGGGGGTACGGGAGACCCAGTACTTC
TRBV2,.,.,TRBJ1-6,CASSPGLSPSENSPLHF,TGTGCCAGCAGCCCGGGACTCTCTCCCTCAGAGAATTCACCCCTCCACTTT
TRBV3-1/TRBV3-2,TRBD2,.,TRBJ2-3,CASSQVYTSGGHTQYF,TGTGCCAGCAGCCAAGTTTATACTAGCGGGGGACATACGCAGTATTTT
TRBV7-9,TRBD1,.,TRBJ2-3,CASSPTGSTDTQYF,TGTGCCAGCAGCCCGACAGGGAGCACAGATACGCAGTATTTT
TRBV18,.,.,TRBJ2-7,CASSLQPGTYLVEQYF,TGTGCCAGCTCACTACAGCCCGGGACTTACCTAGTCGAGCAGTACTTC
TRBV6-5,.,once,TRBJ2-5,CASRVDWTQETQYF,TGTGCCAGCAGGGTAGACTGGACACAAGAGACCCAGTACTTC
TRBV18,.,.,TRBJ1-1,CASSTGKNTEAFF,TGTGCCAGCTCAACCGGGAAGAACACTGAAGCTTTCTTT
TRBV12-5,.,.,TRBJ1-2,CASGPGGYGYTF,TGTGCTAGTGGCCCCGGGGGCTATGGCTACACCTTC
TRBV6-6,.,.,TRBJ2-6,CASSLQAGGANVLTF,TGTGCCAGCAGTTTACAGGCTGGAGGGGCCAACGTCCTGACTTTC
TRBV6-6,TRBD1,.,TRBJ1-6,CASSHPDRGRNNSPLHF,TGTGCCAGCAGTCACCCCGACAGGGGGCGCAATAATTCACCCCTCCACTTT
TRBV7-8,.,.,TRBJ1-5,CASSPGGSQPQHF,TGTGCCAGCAGCCCGGGGGGGAGTCAGCCCCAGCATTTT
TRBV6-5,.,.,TRBJ1-5,CASTPAGGQPQHF,TGTGCCAGCACCCCCGCGGGGGGACAGCCCCAGCATTTT
TRBV4-2,.,.,TRBJ2-3,CASSLQGSTDTQYF,TGTGCCAGCAGCCTTCAGGGGAGCACAGATACGCAGTATTTT
TRBV5-1,.,.,TRBJ2-2,CASSLAAGGTGELFF,TGCGCCAGCAGCTTGGCCGCAGGGGGGACCGGGGAGCTGTTTTTT
TRBV7-3,.,.,TRBJ1-5,CASSSGTNSGNQPQHF,TGTGCCAGCAGCTCGGGAACAAATAGTGGCAATCAGCCCCAGCATTTT
TRBV30,.,.,TRBJ2-7,CAWSVLREAEQYF,TGTGCCTGGAGTGTACTCAGGGAGGCCGAGCAGTACTTC
TRBV24-1,TRBD1,.,TRBJ2-7,CATSDPHRGRDEQYF,TGTGCCACCAGTGATCCCCACAGGGGGCGCGACGAGCAGTACTTC
TRBV7-9,TRBD2,.,TRBJ2-3,CASSSGTSGGRDTQYF,TGTGCCAGCAGCTCCGGGACTAGCGGGGGACGGGATACGCAGTATTTT
TRBV12-3/TRBV12-4,TRBD1,.,TRBJ2-7,CASRKDRGYEQYF,TGTGCCAGCAGAAAAGACAGGGGCTACGAGCAGTACTTC